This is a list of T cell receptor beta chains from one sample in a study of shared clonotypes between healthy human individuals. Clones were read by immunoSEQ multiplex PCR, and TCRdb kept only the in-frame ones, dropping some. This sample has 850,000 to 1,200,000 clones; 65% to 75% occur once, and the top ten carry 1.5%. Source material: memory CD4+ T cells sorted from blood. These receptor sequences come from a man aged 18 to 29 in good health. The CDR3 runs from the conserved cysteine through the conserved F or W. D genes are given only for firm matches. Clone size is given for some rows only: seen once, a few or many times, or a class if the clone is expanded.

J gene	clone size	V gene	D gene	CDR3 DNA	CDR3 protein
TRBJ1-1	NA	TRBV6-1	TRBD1	TGTGCCAGTGACAGGGGGATAGGCACTGAAGCTTTCTTT	CASDRGIGTEAFF
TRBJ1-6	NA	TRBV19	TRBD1	TGTGCCAGTAGGAGAAAGGACAGGGGAAATTCACCCCTCCACTTT	CASRRKDRGNSPLHF
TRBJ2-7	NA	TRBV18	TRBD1	TGTGCCAGCTCACCAATGGGACAGCCCTACGAGCAGTACTTC	CASSPMGQPYEQYF
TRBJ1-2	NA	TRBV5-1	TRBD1	TGCGCCAGCAGTAGGGACAGGGATGAAGGCTACACCTTC	CASSRDRDEGYTF
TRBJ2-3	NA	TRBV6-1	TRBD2	TGTGCCAGCAGTACCCGACTAGCGACAGATACGCAGTATTTT	CASSTRLATDTQYF
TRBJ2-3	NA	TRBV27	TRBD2	TGTGCCAGCAGTTTGGGTTGGCAGTACAAACTAGCGGGGGGCACAGATACGCAGTATTTT	CASSLGWQYKLAGGTDTQYF
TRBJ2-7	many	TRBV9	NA	TGTGCCAGCAGCGCAGGAGGGGGCAGGTACGAGCAGTACTTC	CASSAGGGRYEQYF
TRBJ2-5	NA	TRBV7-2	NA	TGTGCCAGCAGCTACCGGACACAAGAGACCCAGTACTTC	CASSYRTQETQYF
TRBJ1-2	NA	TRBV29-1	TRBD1	TGCAGCGTCGGGGGACAGCTCTATGGCTACACCTTC	CSVGGQLYGYTF
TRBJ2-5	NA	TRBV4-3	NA	TGCGCCAGCAGCCAAGGAGCAGCGGGCAGTAAAGAGACCCAGTACTTC	CASSQGAAGSKETQYF
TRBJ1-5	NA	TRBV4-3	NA	TGCGCCAGCAGCCAGGATAAAGGCAATCAGCCCCAGCATTTT	CASSQDKGNQPQHF
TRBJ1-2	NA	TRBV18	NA	TGTGCCAGCTCACCGGAGCAGGCCTTTGGGTATGGCTACACCTTC	CASSPEQAFGYGYTF
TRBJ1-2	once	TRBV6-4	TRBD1	TGTGCCAGCAGTGCCACAGGGGACTATGGCTACACCTTC	CASSATGDYGYTF
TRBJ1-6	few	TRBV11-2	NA	TGTGCCAGCAGCTCCCTGACAGGACTTAATTCACCCCTCCACTTT	CASSSLTGLNSPLHF
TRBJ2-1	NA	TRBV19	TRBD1	TGTGCCAGTAGTCCTTCTGGGCAGGGGGCCGCCTACAATGAGCAGTTCTTC	CASSPSGQGAAYNEQFF
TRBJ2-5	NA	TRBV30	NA	TGTGCCTGGAGACGGGGCAGACTCCAAGAGACCCAGTACTTC	CAWRRGRLQETQYF
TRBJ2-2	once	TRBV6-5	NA	TGTGCCAGCAGTTACGGGTATGGGGCCGGGGAGCTGTTTTTT	CASSYGYGAGELFF
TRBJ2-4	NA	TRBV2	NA	TGTGCCAGCAGTGAAGCCATAGCGGTACTAGCCAAAAACATTCAGTACTTC	CASSEAIAVLAKNIQYF
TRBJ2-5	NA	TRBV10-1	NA	TGCGCCAGCACTTATCTAGGTAGCCAAGAGACCCAGTACTTC	CASTYLGSQETQYF
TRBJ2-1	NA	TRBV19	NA	TGTGCCAGTAGTATGGGGCAGGGAGTGTACAATGAGCAGTTCTTC	CASSMGQGVYNEQFF
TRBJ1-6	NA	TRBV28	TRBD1	TGTGCCAGCAGAAGACAGGGGGACAGTAATTCACCCCTCCACTTT	CASRRQGDSNSPLHF
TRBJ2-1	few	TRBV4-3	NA	TGCGCCAGCAGCCTCGAAGAGGGTTATGAGCAGTTCTTC	CASSLEEGYEQFF